The 5 T cell receptor beta chains below were found in one sample sequenced in a study of blood T cell repertoires in COVID-19. Produced via immunoSEQ multiplex PCR; TCRdb's table is partial and in-frame only. This sample has about 270,000 clones, with approximately 90% found just once. The sequencing input was PBMCs or T cells enriched from blood (not recorded which). Receptors were obtained from a woman under 30 who had recovered from COVID-19.

The sample holds a few counts of this clone. V gene TRBV6-2 or TRBV6-3 combines with J gene TRBJ1-6; a weak D match, TRBD1 (5 bases). Trimming took 7 bases from V and 9 from J, leaving 16 bases between them. CDR1 is MNHEY, CDR2 SVGEGT, per germline. The CDR3 has 14 residues. CDR3 amino acids: CASTPPGYGSPLHF. In DNA form, the CDR3 reads TGTGCCAGCACCCCCCCAGGGTACGGTTCACCCCTCCACTTT.

The gene calls are TRBV11-2 and TRBJ2-6; D not certain. V shed 1 base and J shed 4 bases, with 2 bases lying between them. This CDR3 is 13 amino acids long. CDR1 SGHAT and CDR2 FQNNGV come from the germline V gene. The CDR3 loop reads CASSLAGANVLTF. In DNA, the CDR3 is TGTGCCAGCAGCTTAGCAGGGGCCAACGTCCTGACTTTC.

The chain joins TRBV13 to TRBJ2-1; tentative D call: TRBD2 (5 bases). The ends were cut back, 0 bases at V and 5 bases at J, with 8 bases in the middle. The CDR3 is 14 amino acids. In germline, CDR1 is PRHDT, CDR2 FYEKMQ (reference sequence). The CDR3 DNA sequence: TGTGCCAGCAGCTTAGGTGCGGGCAACAATGAGCAGTTCTTC. This translates into CASSLGAGNNEQFF.

The chain couples TRBV19 to TRBJ2-3; TRBD2 agrees at 13 bases. Germline V gene lookup returns CDR1 LNHDA and CDR2 SQIVND (reference sequence). The V gene end was trimmed by 3 bases and the J gene end by 0 bases; junction bases not matched to a gene: 6. This CDR3 spans 18 amino acids. The CDR3 loop reads CASSMQLAGGTSTDTQYF. The DNA for the CDR3 is TGTGCCAGTAGTATGCAACTAGCGGGGGGGACTAGCACAGATACGCAGTATTTT.

The V gene is TRBV28, the J gene TRBJ1-5; tentative D call: TRBD1 (5 bases). V lost 7 bases to trimming and J lost 11 bases, with 12 bases between them. There are 11 residues in the CDR3. Germline CDR1 is MDHEN and CDR2 is SYDVKM. CDR3 nucleotides: TGTGCCAGCAACAGGTTTGAGTCCCAGCATTTT. It is translated as CASNRFESQHF.